This is a list of T cell receptor beta chains from one sample in a study of blood T cell repertoires in COVID-19. Clones were read by immunoSEQ multiplex PCR, and TCRdb kept only the in-frame ones, dropping some. Of some 390,000 clones listed, about 90% are singletons. Sequencing used PBMCs or T cells enriched from blood (not recorded which). The receptors shown here come from a woman in her 30s who had recovered from COVID-19. The CDR3 runs from the conserved cysteine through the conserved F or W. Fields, in order: J gene, V gene, clone size, D gene, CDR3 DNA, CDR3 protein. D genes are given only for firm matches. A clone size is listed for some rows: how often the clone was seen (once, few, many), or a class if it is expanded.

TRBJ2-3 | TRBV12-3/TRBV12-4 | once | . | TGTGCCAGCAGCCCATCAGATACGCAGTATTTT | CASSPSDTQYF
TRBJ1-5 | TRBV28 | . | TRBD1 | TGTGCCAGCAGTTTACCGGGACAGCGCAATCAGCCCCAGCATTTT | CASSLPGQRNQPQHF
TRBJ1-2 | TRBV5-1 | . | . | TGCGCCAGCAGCACCACTCCGAGTATCTATGGCTACACCTTC | CASSTTPSIYGYTF
TRBJ1-1 | TRBV7-3 | . | . | TGTGCCAGCAGCCGAGACTGGAACACTGAAGCTTTCTTT | CASSRDWNTEAFF
TRBJ2-2 | TRBV20-1 | . | . | TGCAGCGCTCTCGGCGGCGGGGAGCTGTTTTTT | CSALGGGELFF
TRBJ1-6 | TRBV2 | few | TRBD1 | TGTGCCAGCAGTGAGAGGGACAGGGCCGCCAATTCACCCCTCCACTTT | CASSERDRAANSPLHF
TRBJ2-7 | TRBV29-1 | . | . | TGCAGCGTTGAAGGTCATGGAGCGGCCCTTTCCTACGAGCAGTACTTC | CSVEGHGAALSYEQYF
TRBJ2-7 | TRBV5-6 | . | TRBD1 | TGTGCCAGCAGCTTCCTGTCTGGGACAGTCTACGAGCAGTACTTC | CASSFLSGTVYEQYF
TRBJ2-1 | TRBV11-3 | . | TRBD2 | TGTGCCAGCAGTCGGCGACTAGCGGGGGACTACAATGAGCAGTTCTTC | CASSRRLAGDYNEQFF
TRBJ2-1 | TRBV5-4 | . | . | TGTGCCAGCAGCTTGGACCGGGGTGAGCAGTTCTTC | CASSLDRGEQFF
TRBJ1-6 | TRBV2 | . | . | TGTGCCAGCAGTGGGCCTCCGGGATCACCCCTCCACTTT | CASSGPPGSPLHF
TRBJ1-2 | TRBV6-5 | . | TRBD1 | TGTGCCAGCAGCTATCGGGACAGGGGAATTGGGGGCTACACCTTC | CASSYRDRGIGGYTF
TRBJ1-1 | TRBV30 | . | TRBD1 | TGTGCCTGGAGTCCGCGGACAGGGGATCCGGCTGAAGCTTTCTTT | CAWSPRTGDPAEAFF
TRBJ1-1 | TRBV19 | . | TRBD1 | TGTGCCAGTAGCCGGGACAGCGGAACTGAAGCTTTCTTT | CASSRDSGTEAFF
TRBJ1-1 | TRBV19 | . | . | TGTGCCAGTAGTATGATGGCTTCGAACGAAGCTTTCTTT | CASSMMASNEAFF
TRBJ1-1 | TRBV5-6 | . | . | TGTGCCAGCAGCTTGTTGGGGAGGTGGCTGAACACTGAAGCTTTCTTT | CASSLLGRWLNTEAFF
TRBJ1-4 | TRBV5-1 | . | . | TGCGCCAGCAGCTTGAACAGGCTGAATGAAAAACTGTTTTTT | CASSLNRLNEKLFF
TRBJ2-1 | TRBV27 | . | TRBD2 | TGTGCCAGCAGTTTAGGGACTAGCGGGGGGACCCCGCAGTTCTTC | CASSLGTSGGTPQFF
TRBJ1-2 | TRBV6-5 | . | TRBD1 | TGTGCCAGCAGTACGAGACAGGGGGCCGTCTATGGCTACACCTTC | CASSTRQGAVYGYTF
TRBJ2-2 | TRBV7-2 | . | TRBD2 | TGTGCCAGCAGCTTAAGCCTAGCGGTGAACACCGGGGAGCTGTTTTTT | CASSLSLAVNTGELFF
TRBJ2-3 | TRBV5-1 | . | TRBD2 | TGCGCCAGCAGCTTCACTCGACTAGCGGGAGGCACAGATACGCAGTATTTT | CASSFTRLAGGTDTQYF
TRBJ2-6 | TRBV14 | . | TRBD1 | TGTGCCAGCAGCCGACAGGGCGCAGGGGCCAACGTCCTGACTTTC | CASSRQGAGANVLTF
TRBJ1-2 | TRBV7-8 | . | . | TGTGCCAGCAGCTCGCCACCCAGCTATGGCTACACCTTC | CASSSPPSYGYTF
TRBJ2-1 | TRBV7-2 | . | TRBD1 | TGTGCCAGCAGCTTTCTCGGACAGGGCAGGGAGCAGTTCTTC | CASSFLGQGREQFF
TRBJ2-7 | TRBV7-8 | . | TRBD1 | TGTGCCAGCAGCCAAGACAGGGTGTACGAGCAGTACTTC | CASSQDRVYEQYF
TRBJ2-5 | TRBV7-2 | . | TRBD2 | TGTGCCAGCAGCTTAGCGCGGGGGACCCGGACCCAGTACTTC | CASSLARGTRTQYF
TRBJ1-2 | TRBV2 | . | TRBD1 | TGTGCCAGCAGGGCAGGGGGAACTACTAACTATGGCTACACCTTC | CASRAGGTTNYGYTF
TRBJ2-7 | TRBV27 | . | TRBD1 | TGTGCCAGCAGTTCAAGGGACAGACCCTGGGAGCAGTACTTC | CASSSRDRPWEQYF
TRBJ2-2 | TRBV2 | . | TRBD2 | TGTGCCAGCAGTGCGACTAGCGGGACGACCGGGGAGCTGTTTTTT | CASSATSGTTGELFF
TRBJ1-1 | TRBV19 | few | . | TGTGCCAGTAGAGGAGGGGCTGAAGCTTTCTTT | CASRGGAEAFF
TRBJ2-7 | TRBV19 | . | . | TGTGCTTCGGCAGGGGTTAGCTCCTACGAGCAGTACTTC | CASAGVSSYEQYF
TRBJ1-4 | TRBV11-2 | . | . | TGTGCCAGCAGCTTAGATCGGGGGGGGACTAATGAAAAACTGTTTTTT | CASSLDRGGTNEKLFF
TRBJ1-1 | TRBV11-2 | . | . | TGTGCCAGCAGCTTAGATCGGGGGGCGGAAGCTTTCTTT | CASSLDRGAEAFF
TRBJ2-3 | TRBV29-1 | . | . | TGCAGCGGCAAACAGGGGAACGGGGGGGTGACGCAGTATTTT | CSGKQGNGGVTQYF
TRBJ1-4 | TRBV27 | . | . | TGTGCCAGCAGTTTAGGGACTGCAACTAATGAAAAACTGTTTTTT | CASSLGTATNEKLFF
TRBJ1-3 | TRBV6-5 | . | . | TGTGCCAGCAGGGGGCTGGCTGGAAACACCATATATTTT | CASRGLAGNTIYF
TRBJ2-7 | TRBV23-1 | . | . | TGCGCCAGCAGGCCCAGGGCCGCCTACGAGCAGTACTTC | CASRPRAAYEQYF
TRBJ1-2 | TRBV10-3 | once | TRBD1 | TGTGCCATCAGTGAGTTTATAGAAGGGGACAGGCTTAACTATGGCTACACCTTC | CAISEFIEGDRLNYGYTF
TRBJ1-3 | TRBV5-6 | . | TRBD1 | TGTGCCAGCAGCAAAACGACAGGGGGCTCTGGAAACACCATATATTTT | CASSKTTGGSGNTIYF
TRBJ2-1 | TRBV6-5 | . | . | TGTGCCAGCAGCCGATCAGGGGGGACTGGGCAGTTCTTC | CASSRSGGTGQFF
TRBJ1-2 | TRBV6-5 | . | TRBD1 | TGTGCCAGCAGTAGGGGACAGCCGGCAAGCTACACCTTC | CASSRGQPASYTF
TRBJ1-2 | TRBV19 | . | TRBD1 | TGTGCCAGTAGCGGGACAGGGTTCTATGGCTACACCTTC | CASSGTGFYGYTF